This T cell receptor (beta chain) was recovered during a study of blood T cell repertoires in COVID-19. Study-wide background: Acute-phase and convalescent COVID-19 samples originated in the United States, Italy and Spain. T cells, B-cell-depleted T cells, or PBMCs provided the cDNA or gDNA that served as material.

Seattle patients were enrolled while actively infected and followed longitudinally. This CDR3 has 15 amino acids. The J segment lost 5 bases and the V segment lost 5 bases, leaving 10 bases of the junction unmatched. The V gene's germline CDR1 is SNHLY and CDR2 FYNNEI. Under the authors' procedure: Amplification with reference gene primers provided the estimates of nucleated cell counts. Produced via immunoSEQ multiplex PCR; TCRdb's table is partial and in-frame only. V and J calls and clone size are given by that table; D and trimming were obtained from the DNA. This table holds a few hundred thousand clones, about 87% found once.

The genes are TRBV2 and TRBJ1-1, with 8 bases identical to TRBD1. The sequence derives from a woman in her sixties or seventies with COVID-19, enrolled during active disease. The specimen was peripheral blood. This CDR3 is CASSKTGVKGTEAFF. DNA of the CDR3: TGTGCCAGCAGTAAGACAGGGGTGAAGGGAACTGAAGCTTTCTTT.